This TCR beta chain was obtained from a study of healthy donors' naive CD4 and CD8 T cells. Each TCR library used 500 ng of total RNA and a linear amplification protocol. TCRdb used MiXCR to reprocess the reads, holding one entry per CDR3 protein. The table shows roughly 200,000 distinct CDR3 sequences, with around 70% occurring only once. Sequencing was done on a sample of naive CD4+ and CD8+ T cells sorted from blood, pooled from several donors. The TCR sequence derives from a pool of human donors in good health; the sample pools cells from several healthy donors.

CDR3 sequence reads: CASSFARNTEAFF. As DNA, the CDR3 is TGTGCCAGCAGTTTCGCCAGGAACACTGAAGCTTTCTTT. This chain uses TRBV12-3 or TRBV12-4 with TRBJ1-1; D is unresolved. The CDR3 sequence is 13 residues long. Trimming removed 3 bases at V and 1 base at J, with 6 bases between.